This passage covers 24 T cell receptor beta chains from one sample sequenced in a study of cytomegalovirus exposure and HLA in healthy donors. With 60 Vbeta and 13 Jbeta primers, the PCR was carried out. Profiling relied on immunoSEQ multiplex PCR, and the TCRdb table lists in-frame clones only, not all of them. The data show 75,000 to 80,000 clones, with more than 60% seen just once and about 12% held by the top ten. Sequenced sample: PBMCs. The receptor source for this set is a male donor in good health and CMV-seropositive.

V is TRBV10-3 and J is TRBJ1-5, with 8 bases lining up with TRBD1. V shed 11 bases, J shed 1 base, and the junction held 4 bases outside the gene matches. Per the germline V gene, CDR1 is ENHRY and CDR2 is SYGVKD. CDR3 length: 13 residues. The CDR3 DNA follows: TGTGCCGCCGGACAGGGAAGCAATCAGCCCCAGCATTTT. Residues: CAAGQGSNQPQHF.

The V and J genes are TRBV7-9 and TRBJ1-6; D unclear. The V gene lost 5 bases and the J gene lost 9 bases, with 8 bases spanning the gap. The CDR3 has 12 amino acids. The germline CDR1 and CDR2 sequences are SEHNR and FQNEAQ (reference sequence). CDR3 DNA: TGTGCCAGCAGCCCAAGCGGTTCACCCCTCCACTTT. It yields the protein CASSPSGSPLHF.

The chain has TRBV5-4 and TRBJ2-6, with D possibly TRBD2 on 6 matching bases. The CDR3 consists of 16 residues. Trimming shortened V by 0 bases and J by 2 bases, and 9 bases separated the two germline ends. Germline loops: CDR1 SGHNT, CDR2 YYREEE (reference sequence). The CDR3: CASSLVSGAGANVLTF. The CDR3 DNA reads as TGTGCCAGCAGCTTGGTTTCGGGGGCTGGGGCCAACGTCCTGACTTTC.

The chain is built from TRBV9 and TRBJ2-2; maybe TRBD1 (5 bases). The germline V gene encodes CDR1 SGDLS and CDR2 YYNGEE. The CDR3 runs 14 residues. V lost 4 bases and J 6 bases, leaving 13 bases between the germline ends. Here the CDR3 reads CASSFQGSAGELFF. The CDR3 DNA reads TGTGCCAGCAGCTTTCAGGGTTCCGCCGGGGAGCTGTTTTTT.

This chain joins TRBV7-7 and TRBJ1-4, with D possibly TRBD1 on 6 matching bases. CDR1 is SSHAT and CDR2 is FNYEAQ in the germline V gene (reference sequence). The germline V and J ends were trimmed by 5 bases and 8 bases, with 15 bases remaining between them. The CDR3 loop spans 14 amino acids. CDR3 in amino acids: CASSPLAGEEKLFF. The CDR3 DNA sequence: TGTGCCAGCAGCCCCCTCGCAGGGGAAGAAAAACTGTTTTTT.

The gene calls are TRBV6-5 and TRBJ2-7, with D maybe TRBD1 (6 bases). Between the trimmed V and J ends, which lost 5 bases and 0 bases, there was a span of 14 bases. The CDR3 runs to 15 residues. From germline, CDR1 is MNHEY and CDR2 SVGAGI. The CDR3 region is CASSSPRTASYEQYF. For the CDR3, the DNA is TGTGCCAGCAGTAGTCCGAGGACAGCCTCCTACGAGCAGTACTTC.

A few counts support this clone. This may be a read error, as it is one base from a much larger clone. CDR3 protein: CSSSRGDGYTF. The CDR3, as DNA: TGTTCCAGCAGCCGCGGGGATGGCTACACCTTC. J is TRBJ1-2 and V is TRBV7-6; D remains ambiguous. Germline V gene sequence: CDR1 SGHVS, CDR2 FNYEAQ. This CDR3 has 11 residues. The whole variable domain, remainder taken from reference TRBV7-6 and TRBJ1-2, is GAGVSQSPRYKVTKRGQDVALRCDPISGHVSLYWYRQALGQGPEFLTYFNYEAQQDKSGLPNDRFSAERPEGSISTLTIQRTEQRDSAMYRCSSSRGDGYTFGSGTRLTVV.

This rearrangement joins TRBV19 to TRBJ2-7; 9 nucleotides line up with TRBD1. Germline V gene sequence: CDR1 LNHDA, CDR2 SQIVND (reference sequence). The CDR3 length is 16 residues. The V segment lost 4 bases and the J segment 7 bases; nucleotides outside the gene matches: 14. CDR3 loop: CASSTRTGARLLEQYF. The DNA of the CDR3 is TGTGCCAGTAGTACCCGGACAGGGGCCCGCTTGCTGGAGCAGTACTTC.

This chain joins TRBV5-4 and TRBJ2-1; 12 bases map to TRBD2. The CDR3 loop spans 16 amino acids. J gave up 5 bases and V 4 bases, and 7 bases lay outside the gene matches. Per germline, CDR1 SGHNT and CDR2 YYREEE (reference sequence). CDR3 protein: CASSALAGGPHNEQFF. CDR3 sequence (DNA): TGTGCCAGCAGCGCCCTAGCGGGAGGGCCACACAATGAGCAGTTCTTC.

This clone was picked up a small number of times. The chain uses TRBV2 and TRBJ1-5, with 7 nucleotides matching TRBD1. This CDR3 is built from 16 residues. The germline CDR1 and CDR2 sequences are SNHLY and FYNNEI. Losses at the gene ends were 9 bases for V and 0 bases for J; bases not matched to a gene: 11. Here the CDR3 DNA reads TGTGCCAGGGGGGAATGGGACAGCTATAGCAATCAGCCCCAGCATTTT. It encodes CARGEWDSYSNQPQHF.

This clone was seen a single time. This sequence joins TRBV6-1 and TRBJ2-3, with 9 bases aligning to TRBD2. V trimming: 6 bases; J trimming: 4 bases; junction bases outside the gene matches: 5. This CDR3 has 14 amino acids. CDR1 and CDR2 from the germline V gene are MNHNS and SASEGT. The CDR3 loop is CASSAGLAPDTQYF. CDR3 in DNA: TGTGCCAGCAGCGCGGGACTAGCTCCAGATACGCAGTATTTT.

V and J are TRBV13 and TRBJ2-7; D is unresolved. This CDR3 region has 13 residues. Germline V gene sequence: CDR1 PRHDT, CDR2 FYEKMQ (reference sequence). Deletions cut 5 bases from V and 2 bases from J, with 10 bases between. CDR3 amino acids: CASSDRTAYEQYF. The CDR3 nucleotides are TGTGCCAGCAGCGATAGAACCGCCTACGAGCAGTACTTC.

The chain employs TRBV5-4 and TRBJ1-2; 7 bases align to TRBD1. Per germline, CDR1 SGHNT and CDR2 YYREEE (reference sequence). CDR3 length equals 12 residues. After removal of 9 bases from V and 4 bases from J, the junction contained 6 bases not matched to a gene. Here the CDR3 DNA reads TGTGCCACCGGGGACAGCGTCTATGGCTACACCTTC. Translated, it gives CATGDSVYGYTF.

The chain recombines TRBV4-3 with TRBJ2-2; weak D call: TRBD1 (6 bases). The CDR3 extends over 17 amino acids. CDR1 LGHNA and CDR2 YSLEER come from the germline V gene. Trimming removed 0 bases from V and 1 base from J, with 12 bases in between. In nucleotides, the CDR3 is TGCGCCAGCAGCCAAGAAGTCACAGGGCTGAACACCGGGGAGCTGTTTTTT. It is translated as CASSQEVTGLNTGELFF.

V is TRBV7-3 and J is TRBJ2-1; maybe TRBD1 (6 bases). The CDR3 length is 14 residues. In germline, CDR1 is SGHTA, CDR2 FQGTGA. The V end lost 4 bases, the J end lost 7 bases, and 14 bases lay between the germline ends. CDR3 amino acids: CASSSQGDGNEQFF. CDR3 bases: TGTGCCAGCAGCTCACAGGGTGACGGTAATGAGCAGTTCTTC.

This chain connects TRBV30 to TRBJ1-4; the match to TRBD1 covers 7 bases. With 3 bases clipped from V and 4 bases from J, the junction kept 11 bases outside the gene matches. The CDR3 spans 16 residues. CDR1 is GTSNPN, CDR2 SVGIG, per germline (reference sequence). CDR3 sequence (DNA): TGTGCCTGGAGCCCCGGGACAGAGTACCGTAATGAAAAACTGTTTTTT. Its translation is CAWSPGTEYRNEKLFF.

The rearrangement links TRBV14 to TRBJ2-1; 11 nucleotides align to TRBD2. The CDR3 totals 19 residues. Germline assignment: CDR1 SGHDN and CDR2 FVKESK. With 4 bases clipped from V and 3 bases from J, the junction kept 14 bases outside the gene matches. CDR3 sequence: CASSRGTSGVRSRYNEQFF. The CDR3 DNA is TGTGCCAGCAGCCGCGGGACTAGCGGAGTTCGGTCCCGCTACAATGAGCAGTTCTTC.

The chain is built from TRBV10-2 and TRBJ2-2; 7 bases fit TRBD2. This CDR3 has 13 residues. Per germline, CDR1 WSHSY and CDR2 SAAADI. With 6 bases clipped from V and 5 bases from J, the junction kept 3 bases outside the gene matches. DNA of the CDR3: TGCGCCAGCAGGGGTAGCGGGACCGGGGAGCTGTTTTTT. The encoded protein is CASRGSGTGELFF.

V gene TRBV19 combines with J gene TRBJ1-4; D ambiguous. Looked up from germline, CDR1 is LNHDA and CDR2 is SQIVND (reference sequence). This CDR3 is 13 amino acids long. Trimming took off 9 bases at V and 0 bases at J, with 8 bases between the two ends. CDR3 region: CASTESTNEKLFF. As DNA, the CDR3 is TGTGCCAGCACGGAGTCAACTAATGAAAAACTGTTTTTT.

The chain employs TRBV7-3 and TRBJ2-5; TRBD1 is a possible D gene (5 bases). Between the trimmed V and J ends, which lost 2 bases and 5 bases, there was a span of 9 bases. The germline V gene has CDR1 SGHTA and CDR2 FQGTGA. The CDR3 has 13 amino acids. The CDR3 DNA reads TGTGCCAGCAGCTTATCAGGGATCGAGACCCAGTACTTC. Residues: CASSLSGIETQYF.

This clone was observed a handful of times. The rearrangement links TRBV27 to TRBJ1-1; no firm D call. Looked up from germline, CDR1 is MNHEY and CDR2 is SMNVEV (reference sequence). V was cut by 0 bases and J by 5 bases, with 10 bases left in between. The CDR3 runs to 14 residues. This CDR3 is CASSLSRDRTEAFF. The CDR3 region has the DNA TGTGCCAGCAGTTTATCCCGGGATAGAACTGAAGCTTTCTTT.

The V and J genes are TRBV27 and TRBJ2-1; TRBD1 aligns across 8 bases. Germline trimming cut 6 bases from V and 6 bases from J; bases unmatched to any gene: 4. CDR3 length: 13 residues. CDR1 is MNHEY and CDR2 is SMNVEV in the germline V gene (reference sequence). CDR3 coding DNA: TGTGCCAGCAGACGGACAGGGCCCAATGAGCAGTTCTTC. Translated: CASRRTGPNEQFF.

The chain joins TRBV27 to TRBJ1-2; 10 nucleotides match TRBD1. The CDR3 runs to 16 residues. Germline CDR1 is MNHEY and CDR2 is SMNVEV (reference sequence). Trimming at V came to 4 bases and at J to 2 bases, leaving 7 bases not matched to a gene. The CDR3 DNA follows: TGTGCCAGCAGTTGGACAGGGGGTCGAGAGAACTATGGCTACACCTTC. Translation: CASSWTGGRENYGYTF.

The CDR3 region is CASSLPGGFSGANVLTF. In DNA form, the CDR3 reads TGTGCCAGTAGTCTCCCGGGGGGCTTCTCTGGGGCCAACGTCCTGACTTTC. The V and J genes are TRBV19 and TRBJ2-6, with a possible D match to TRBD2 (7 bases). From germline, CDR1 is LNHDA and CDR2 SQIVND (reference sequence). Trimming left V 5 bases short and J 0 bases short, with 14 bases between. The CDR3 is 17 residues long.